These T cell receptor beta chains were read from a single sample in a study of blood T cells in healthy people across ages. Using its own MiXCR run on the 5' RACE reads, TCRdb lists one record per CDR3 protein. Of about 1.8 million distinct CDR3 sequences in the sample, roughly 50% are singletons; the top ten hold more than 2%. Sequencing was performed on blood. The source of these receptors is a woman between 40 and 55 years old in good health. Both conserved end residues are part of each CDR3. D genes are given only for firm matches. The size field is filled for only some rows; it gives once, few, many or a size class.

NA	TRBV4-3	many	TRBJ2-7	TGCGCCAGCAGCCAAGGTGCACAGGACTACGAGCAGTACTTC	CASSQGAQDYEQYF
NA	TRBV7-6	NA	TRBJ2-4	TGTGCCAGCAGCTTAGGGGCGGGACGGCAGTACTTC	CASSLGAGRQYF
NA	TRBV28	NA	TRBJ2-1	TGTGCCAGCAGTGTACGGGTAGCAGGCTATGAGCAGTTCTTC	CASSVRVAGYEQFF
NA	TRBV7-2	NA	TRBJ2-4	TGTGCCAGCAGCCCCGGGCAGTCCGTAAACATTCAGTACTTC	CASSPGQSVNIQYF
TRBD1	TRBV12-3/TRBV12-4	NA	TRBJ1-5	TGTGCCAGCAGCCATAGGACAGGGGGAAACAGCAATCAGCCCCAGCATTTT	CASSHRTGGNSNQPQHF
TRBD1	TRBV18	few	TRBJ1-1	TGTGCCAGCTCACCAGGTCGGGACAGGTTCACTGAAGCTTTCTTT	CASSPGRDRFTEAFF
NA	TRBV11-1	NA	TRBJ2-3	TGTGCCAGCAGCGAGTCGGTTGGGTCAGATACGCAGTATTTT	CASSESVGSDTQYF
NA	TRBV20-1	NA	TRBJ2-4	TGCAGTGCTACCTCCGGACTAACCAAAAACATTCAGTACTTC	CSATSGLTKNIQYF
NA	TRBV4-3	NA	TRBJ2-1	TGCGCCAGCAGCCAAGAGGGATCAGTAACTGAGCAGTTCTTC	CASSQEGSVTEQFF
NA	TRBV9	few	TRBJ1-2	TGTGCCAGCAGCGTAAACCCTCCAGGGATGGAAGGCTACACCTTC	CASSVNPPGMEGYTF
NA	TRBV6-1	NA	TRBJ2-5	TGTGCCAGTTGGGGAGCGGTATTGGAGACCCAGTACTTC	CASWGAVLETQYF
TRBD1	TRBV19	NA	TRBJ2-1	TGTGCCAGTAGTGACAGGGGAATCCGGATTGAGCAGTTCTTC	CASSDRGIRIEQFF